These 29 T cell receptor beta chains were sequenced from one sample in a study of blood T cell repertoires in COVID-19. Using immunoSEQ multiplex PCR, the repertoire was profiled, and TCRdb retains in-frame clones only, with some absent. Of about 140,000 clones listed, roughly nine tenths are singletons. The material sequenced was peripheral blood. These receptors were taken from a human donor with COVID-19, enrolled during active disease. The donor label of this sample is uncertain.

V gene TRBV30 combines with J gene TRBJ1-1; D is perhaps TRBD1 (6 bases). Trimming cost V 8 bases and J 4 bases, with 23 bases left between them. The length of the CDR3 is 15 residues. Germline V CDR1 and CDR2: GTSNPN, SVGIG (reference sequence). The CDR3 loop is CAAPDPAGASTEAFF. The CDR3 nucleotides are TGTGCCGCTCCCGATCCCGCGGGGGCGAGCACTGAAGCTTTCTTT.

The V call is TRBV5-1, the J call TRBJ1-1, with D perhaps matching TRBD1 (6 bases). CDR3 size: 15 residues. Germline-derived CDR1 and CDR2 are SGHRS and YFSETQ. V gave up 4 bases and J gave up 0 bases, with 13 bases separating them. The CDR3 sequence: CASSHGQLMNTEAFF. The CDR3 nucleotides are TGCGCCAGCAGCCACGGACAGCTTATGAACACTGAAGCTTTCTTT.

This clone showed up just once. The chain employs TRBV3-1 (or the pseudogene TRBV3-2) and TRBJ2-7, with 9 bases lining up with TRBD2. Per the germline V gene, CDR1 is LGHDT and CDR2 is YNNKEL (reference sequence). Germline trimming cut 8 bases from V and 2 bases from J; bases unmatched to any gene: 10. The CDR3 totals 15 residues. DNA for the CDR3: TGTGCCAGCCTGGATAGCGGGAGACCAGCCTACGAGCAGTACTTC. This codes for CASLDSGRPAYEQYF.

The rearrangement uses TRBV11-2 and TRBJ2-7, with D perhaps matching TRBD2 (5 bases). The CDR3 length is 14 residues. Germline loops: CDR1 SGHAT, CDR2 FQNNGV. With 1 base removed from V and 3 bases from J, the gap between germline ends came to 10 bases. The CDR3 protein is CASSLATRDYEQYF. CDR3 DNA sequence: TGTGCCAGCAGCTTAGCAACTAGGGACTACGAGCAGTACTTC.

This rearrangement joins TRBV10-3 to TRBJ2-1, with 9 bases matching TRBD2. Germline CDR1 and CDR2: ENHRY and SYGVKD. The CDR3 is 13 amino acids. J was trimmed by 7 bases and V by 10 bases; bases with no gene match: 8. CDR3 in DNA: TGTGCCAGCCGCGGGGGGGCCAGGAATGAGCAGTTCTTC. It translates to CASRGGARNEQFF.

This clone appeared a single time. J is TRBJ2-7 and V is TRBV25-1, with a tentative D call TRBD1 (6 bases). The CDR3 is made up of 13 amino acids. Trimming pared 8 bases from V and 1 base from J, leaving 12 bases between. CDR1 is MGHDK, CDR2 SYGVNS, per germline. The CDR3 DNA follows: TGTGCCAGCCGACACAGGGATTCCTACGAGCAGTACTTC. Its translation is CASRHRDSYEQYF.

The chain employs TRBV10-2 and TRBJ1-3; the D gene is possibly TRBD1 (6 bases). CDR1 and CDR2 (germline): WSHSY, SAAADI. The CDR3 spans 17 residues. The ends were cut back, 6 bases at V and 0 bases at J, with 18 bases in the middle. CDR3 sequence: CASSEARTESSGNTIYF. For the CDR3, the DNA is TGCGCCAGCAGCGAAGCGCGGACAGAAAGCTCTGGAAACACCATATATTTT.

V usage is TRBV7-9 and J usage is TRBJ2-1; 7 bases agree with TRBD1. The J segment lost 9 bases and the V segment lost 5 bases, leaving 13 bases of the junction unmatched. Germline V lookup: CDR1 SEHNR, CDR2 FQNEAQ (reference sequence). The CDR3 covers 15 residues. CDR3 sequence: CASSPDRAWGGEQFF. CDR3 coding DNA: TGTGCCAGCAGCCCTGACAGGGCCTGGGGCGGTGAGCAGTTCTTC.

The J gene is TRBJ2-3, the V gene TRBV3-1 (or the pseudogene TRBV3-2); TRBD2 agrees at 12 bases. Germline V gene lookup returns CDR1 LGHDT and CDR2 YNNKEL (reference sequence). The CDR3 contains 15 residues. Germline trimming cut 6 bases from V and 2 bases from J; bases unmatched to any gene: 3. The chain's CDR3 is CASRTSGSYTDTQYF. The CDR3 coding sequence is TGTGCCAGCAGGACTAGCGGGAGTTACACAGATACGCAGTATTTT.

The rearrangement joins TRBV6-5 to TRBJ1-5; no clear D. The V end lost 5 bases, the J end lost 6 bases, and 8 bases lay between the germline ends. Germline values: CDR1 MNHEY, CDR2 SVGAGI. The CDR3 has 12 amino acids. The CDR3, as DNA: TGTGCCAGCAGTCCACGAGCTCAGCCCCAGCATTTT. Its translation is CASSPRAQPQHF.

The chain recombines TRBV14 with TRBJ1-1; TRBD1 matches at 7 bases. CDR3 size: 14 residues. The trim removed 3 bases at V and 4 bases at J, leaving 5 bases unmatched. Germline V CDR1 and CDR2: SGHDN, FVKESK. The CDR3 DNA sequence: TGTGCCAGCAGCCAGCCGGGACAGAGCACTGAAGCTTTCTTT. This translates into CASSQPGQSTEAFF.

This clone was detected a few times. The CDR3: CASSSSGGNQPQHF. The CDR3 DNA reads TGCGCCAGCAGCTCTTCGGGGGGTAATCAGCCCCAGCATTTT. The chain joins TRBV5-1 to TRBJ1-5; tentatively, D is TRBD1 (5 bases). The CDR3 length is 14 residues. Germline CDR1 SGHRS, CDR2 YFSETQ. Trimming took off 3 bases at V and 4 bases at J, with 11 bases between the two ends.

The rearrangement links TRBV5-1 to TRBJ2-3; TRBD1 aligns across 10 bases. Germline V gene data show CDR1 as SGHRS and CDR2 as YFSETQ. The V and J ends lost 7 bases and 6 bases, in that order; junction bases with no gene match: 11. The CDR3 contains 15 residues. The CDR3 region has the DNA TGCGCCAGCCGACCGGGACAGGGGTTTCTGGATACGCAGTATTTT. It translates to CASRPGQGFLDTQYF.

The chain couples TRBV7-9 to TRBJ1-4, with 7 bases identical to TRBD1. V lost 2 bases, J lost 7 bases, and 4 bases stayed unmatched. The CDR3 is 14 residues long. Germline V gene sequence: CDR1 SEHNR, CDR2 FQNEAQ (reference sequence). The CDR3 region has the DNA TGTGCCAGCAGCTTATCGGACAGGCCTGAAAAACTGTTTTTT. Protein: CASSLSDRPEKLFF. Complete variable domain (other parts from reference TRBV7-9 and TRBJ1-4): DTGVSQNPRHKITKRGQNVTFRCDPISEHNRLYWYRQTLGQGPEFLTYFQNEAQLEKSRLLSDRFSAERPKGSFSTLEIQRTEQGDSAMYLCASSLSDRPEKLFFGSGTQLSVL.

This rearrangement joins TRBV10-2 to TRBJ1-2; D is undetermined. Trimming pared 0 bases from V and 8 bases from J, leaving 7 bases between. Germline V lookup: CDR1 WSHSY, CDR2 SAAADI. This CDR3 region has 12 residues. The CDR3 nucleotides are TGCGCCAGCAGTGAGTCAAGAGGGGGCTACACCTTC. Its translation is CASSESRGGYTF.

This rearrangement joins TRBV11-1 to TRBJ2-3, with 7 bases fitting TRBD2. The trim removed 2 bases at V and 3 bases at J, leaving 2 bases unmatched. Germline V lookup: CDR1 SGHAT, CDR2 FQDESV (reference sequence). This CDR3 has 14 amino acids. CDR3 nucleotide sequence: TGTGCCAGCAGCTTATCGCGGGGGACAGATACGCAGTATTTT. Translated, it gives CASSLSRGTDTQYF.

This clone was found once. The chain recombines TRBV11-2 with TRBJ2-3; D not certain. CDR3 size: 15 residues. The germline V gene has CDR1 SGHAT and CDR2 FQNNGV. The V end lost 5 bases, the J end lost 5 bases, and 17 bases lay between the germline ends. The CDR3 reads CASSHYPNRGDTQYF. In DNA, the CDR3 is TGTGCCAGCAGCCATTACCCGAACCGCGGAGATACGCAGTATTTT.

The CDR3 DNA follows: TGCGCCAGCAGCTTGTTAAGGGGCCCAGGGCTGTTTTTT. It codes for CASSLLRGPGLFF. The chain links TRBV5-1 to TRBJ2-2, with D possibly matching TRBD1 (5 bases). Trimming removed 1 base from V and 13 bases from J, with 14 bases in between. The CDR3 has 13 residues. CDR1 SGHRS and CDR2 YFSETQ come from the germline V gene.

The chain couples TRBV4-1 to TRBJ2-7; D is possibly TRBD2 (5 bases). Germline V gene lookup returns CDR1 MGHRA and CDR2 YSYEKL. The CDR3 contains 12 residues. The ends were cut back, 3 bases at V and 7 bases at J, with 10 bases in the middle. The CDR3 spells CASSHPPGEQYF. CDR3 in DNA: TGCGCCAGCAGCCACCCCCCGGGGGAGCAGTACTTC.

The chain links TRBV7-3 to TRBJ2-1, with TRBD1 identical over 10 bases. This CDR3 is built from 15 residues. Germline V gene data show CDR1 as SGHTA and CDR2 as FQGTGA. Trimming at V came to 5 bases and at J to 8 bases, leaving 9 bases not matched to a gene. CDR3 region: CASSDPGQGRHEQFF. In DNA form, the CDR3 reads TGTGCCAGCAGCGATCCGGGACAGGGGCGCCATGAGCAGTTCTTC.

The chain joins TRBV9 to TRBJ2-6; TRBD1 agrees at 7 bases. J gave up 0 bases and V 0 bases, and 9 bases lay outside the gene matches. The germline gives CDR1 SGDLS, CDR2 YYNGEE. The CDR3 has 19 residues. The CDR3 DNA reads TGTGCCAGCAGCGTAGGATCCGGGACAGAGACCTCTGGGGCCAACGTCCTGACTTTC. Its translation is CASSVGSGTETSGANVLTF.

J is TRBJ2-3 and V is TRBV7-2, with D tentatively TRBD2 (7 bases). CDR1 SGHTA and CDR2 FQGNSA come from the germline V gene. V shed 1 base and J shed 4 bases, with 12 bases lying between them. This CDR3 has 15 amino acids. For the CDR3, the DNA is TGTGCCAGCAGCTTAGATGGGGGGGCGTCAGATACGCAGTATTTT. It translates to CASSLDGGASDTQYF.

The V call is TRBV29-1, the J call TRBJ2-5, with 9 nucleotides matching TRBD1. Germline assignment: CDR1 SQVTM and CDR2 ANQGSEA. The CDR3 is 14 amino acids. After removal of 7 bases from V and 0 bases from J, the junction contained 6 bases not matched to a gene. The CDR3: CSAWTGENQETQYF. The CDR3 bases are TGCAGCGCTTGGACAGGGGAAAACCAAGAGACCCAGTACTTC.

This chain joins TRBV25-1 and TRBJ2-3; unclear D gene. The CDR3 has 13 residues. Trimming took 6 bases from V and 4 from J, leaving 11 bases between them. Germline V lookup: CDR1 MGHDK, CDR2 SYGVNS. Written as DNA, the CDR3 is TGTGCCAGCAGAGCGAAATTAGCAGATACGCAGTATTTT. Its translation is CASRAKLADTQYF.

This sequence joins TRBV28 and TRBJ2-1; a possible D gene is TRBD1 (6 bases). The CDR3 spans 15 residues. V lost 5 bases and J 9 bases, leaving 20 bases between the germline ends. Per germline, CDR1 MDHEN and CDR2 SYDVKM. CDR3 sequence (DNA): TGTGCCAGCAGTCCCTACCGGGACACTCTCCCTGAGCAGTTCTTC. It is translated as CASSPYRDTLPEQFF.

The rearrangement uses TRBV2 and TRBJ1-1; D is perhaps TRBD1 (5 bases). V was trimmed by 8 bases and J by 4 bases, leaving 17 bases between them. The CDR3 covers 14 residues. CDR1 is SNHLY and CDR2 is FYNNEI in the germline V gene. The CDR3 region is CASRSDIGATEAFF. In nucleotides, the CDR3 is TGTGCCAGCCGGTCGGACATCGGTGCCACTGAAGCTTTCTTT.

V usage is TRBV5-4 and J usage is TRBJ2-5; weak D call: TRBD1 (6 bases). The CDR3 consists of 16 residues. V lost 0 bases and J lost 2, with 14 bases in between. Germline V lookup: CDR1 SGHNT, CDR2 YYREEE (reference sequence). The CDR3 sequence is CASSLVTGTGQETQYF. CDR3 nucleotides: TGTGCCAGCAGCTTGGTCACAGGCACAGGGCAAGAGACCCAGTACTTC.

The chain combines TRBV5-4 with TRBJ2-2, with D uncertain. Germline CDR1 SGHNT, CDR2 YYREEE (reference sequence). The CDR3 has 13 amino acids. The V gene lost 4 bases and the J gene lost 1 base, with 5 bases spanning the gap. This CDR3 is CASSRENTGELFF. The CDR3 bases are TGTGCCAGCAGCCGAGAGAACACCGGGGAGCTGTTTTTT.

The chain couples TRBV10-3 to TRBJ2-1; 7 nucleotides align to TRBD1. The germline V gene encodes CDR1 ENHRY and CDR2 SYGVKD. CDR3 length: 15 residues. V was pared by 5 bases and J by 6 bases, with 10 bases of the junction left unmatched. The CDR3 bases are TGTGCCATCAGTTCAGGGGACAGCAAGTCCAATGAGCAGTTCTTC. Protein: CAISSGDSKSNEQFF.